The present TCR beta chain was sequenced within a study of OX40 agonist ivuxolimab in advanced cancers. Overall study: A mean age of roughly 62 years, range about 20 to 85, was recorded, and approximately 85% were male.

Comments on this clone: Antigen unknown.

V lost 3 bases to trimming and J lost 6 bases; unmatched junction nucleotides: 4. The CDR3 contains 14 residues. Per germline, CDR1 SGHTA and CDR2 FQGNSA. This table comes from immunoSEQ multiplex PCR, and its TCRdb copy is limited to in-frame clones, with some not included. The repertoire holds roughly 59,000 clones, with approximately 87% as singletons. Study-wide findings and caveats: Certain nonresponding patients likewise had low normalized T-cell clonal expansion. The study found that CD8+ T cells averaged more expanded clones than CD4+.

This chain links TRBV7-2 with TRBJ2-1; 8 bases match TRBD2. The sequenced sample was CD4+ or CD8+ T cells sorted from blood, obtained in a trial of the OX40 agonist ivuxolimab. This receptor was identified in an adult with an advanced solid tumor such as melanoma, head and neck, liver or kidney cancer. CDR3 region: CASSLTGGPNEQFF. The CDR3 nucleotides read TGTGCCAGCAGCTTGACGGGAGGGCCCAATGAGCAGTTCTTC. Filled out from reference TRBV7-2 and TRBJ2-1, the complete variable domain reads GAGVSQSPSNKVTEKGKDVELRCDPISGHTALYWYRQSLGQGLEFLIYFQGNSAPDKSGLPSDRFSAERTGGSVSTLTIQRTQQEDSAVYLCASSLTGGPNEQFFGPGTRLTVL.